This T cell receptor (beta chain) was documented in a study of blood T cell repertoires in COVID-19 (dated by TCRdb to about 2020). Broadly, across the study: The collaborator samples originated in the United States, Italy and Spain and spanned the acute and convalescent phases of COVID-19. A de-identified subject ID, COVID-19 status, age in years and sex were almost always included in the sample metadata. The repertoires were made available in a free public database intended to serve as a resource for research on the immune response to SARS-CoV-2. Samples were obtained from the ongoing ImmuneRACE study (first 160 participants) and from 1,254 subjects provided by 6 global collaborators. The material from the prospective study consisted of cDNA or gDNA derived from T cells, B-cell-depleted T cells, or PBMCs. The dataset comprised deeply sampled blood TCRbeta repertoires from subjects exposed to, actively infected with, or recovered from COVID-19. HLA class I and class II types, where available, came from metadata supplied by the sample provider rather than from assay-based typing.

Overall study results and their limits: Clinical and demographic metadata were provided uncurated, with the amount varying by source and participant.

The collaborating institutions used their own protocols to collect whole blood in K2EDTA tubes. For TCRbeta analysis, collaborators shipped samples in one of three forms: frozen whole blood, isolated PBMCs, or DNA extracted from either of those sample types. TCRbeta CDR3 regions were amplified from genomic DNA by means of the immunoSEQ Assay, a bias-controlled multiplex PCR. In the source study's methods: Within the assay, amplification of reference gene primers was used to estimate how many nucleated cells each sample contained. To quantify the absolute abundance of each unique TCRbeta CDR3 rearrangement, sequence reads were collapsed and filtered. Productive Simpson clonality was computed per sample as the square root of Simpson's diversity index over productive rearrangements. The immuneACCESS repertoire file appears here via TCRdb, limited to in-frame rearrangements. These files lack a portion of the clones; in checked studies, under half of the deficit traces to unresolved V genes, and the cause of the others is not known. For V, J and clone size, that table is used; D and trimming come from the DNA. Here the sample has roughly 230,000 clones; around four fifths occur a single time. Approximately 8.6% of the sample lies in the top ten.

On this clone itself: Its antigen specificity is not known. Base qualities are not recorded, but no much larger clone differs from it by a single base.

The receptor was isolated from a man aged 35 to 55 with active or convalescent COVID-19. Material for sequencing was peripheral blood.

The CDR3 region: CASSLGLASEETQYF. In nucleotides, the sequence is TGTGCCAGCAGCTTGGGACTAGCGTCGGAAGAGACCCAGTACTTC. The chain couples TRBV7-9 to TRBJ2-5; 10 of the junction bases match TRBD2. The CDR3 goes from the cysteine to the phenylalanine over 15 residues. Only the CDR3 portion is preserved as DNA: 45 bases, with reading frame beginning at the first base. Via the germline V gene (reference sequence), CDR1 is SEHNR and CDR2 FQNEAQ. Trimming leaves V shorter by 3 bases and J shorter by 3 bases, with the junction holding 4 bases beyond the gene matches.